This TCR beta chain was sequenced during a study of cytomegalovirus exposure and HLA in healthy donors. Regarding the study as a whole: Cytomegalovirus-associated TCR beta chains were listed, numbering some 170.

The germline V and J ends were trimmed by 4 bases and 0 bases, with 16 bases remaining between them. The CDR3 is 18 residues long. The germline V gene has CDR1 MNHNS and CDR2 SASEGT. Points on this clone: Its matching antigen is unknown.

Primers included in the PCR were 60 Vbeta and 13 Jbeta primers. Data came from immunoSEQ multiplex PCR; TCRdb stores just in-frame clones and leaves some out. Of approximately 89,000 clones in the sample, approximately 71% were seen once. The chain has TRBV6-1 and TRBJ2-6, with D tentatively TRBD1 (6 bases). The sample was PBMCs. This receptor was identified in a young man in good health and CMV-seronegative. As DNA, the CDR3 is TGTGCCAGCAGTGTCTCTGACAGGTTCCTCTCTGGGGCCAACGTCCTGACTTTC. It specifies CASSVSDRFLSGANVLTF.